This record covers a single T cell receptor (beta chain). Antigen specificity is unknown. The sample is drawn from a study of graft-versus-host responses after intestinal transplantation. Background on the study: Transplant recipients had multivisceral, liver-intestinal, or isolated intestinal grafts. Uniformly, recipients were administered anti-thymocyte globulin induction with subsequent tacrolimus and steroids for roughly three years.

There are 14 residues in the CDR3. Per the germline V gene, CDR1 is LNHNV and CDR2 is YYDKDF (reference sequence). Trimming cost V 5 bases and J 3 bases; bases outside gene matches: 3. The data were produced by immunoSEQ multiplex PCR, yet TCRdb's version contains in-frame clones alone and is incomplete. The sample includes approximately 82,000 clones, roughly nine tenths seen only once; the top ten take approximately 0.1%. Findings and limits, study-wide: Early after transplant, HvG clones declined as circulating GvH clones peaked. GvH clones occurred in recipient marrow; some first appeared in ileum or blood.

This specimen consisted of unstimulated CD4+ T cells sorted from spleen or lymph node cells, obtained before intestinal transplant. The V and J genes are TRBV15 and TRBJ1-3; 8 bases line up with TRBD1. This clonotype was obtained from a human donor who received an intestinal transplant. The DNA of the CDR3 is TGTGCCACCAGCGACAGGGGAGGTGGAAACACCATATATTTT. Translated: CATSDRGGGNTIYF.